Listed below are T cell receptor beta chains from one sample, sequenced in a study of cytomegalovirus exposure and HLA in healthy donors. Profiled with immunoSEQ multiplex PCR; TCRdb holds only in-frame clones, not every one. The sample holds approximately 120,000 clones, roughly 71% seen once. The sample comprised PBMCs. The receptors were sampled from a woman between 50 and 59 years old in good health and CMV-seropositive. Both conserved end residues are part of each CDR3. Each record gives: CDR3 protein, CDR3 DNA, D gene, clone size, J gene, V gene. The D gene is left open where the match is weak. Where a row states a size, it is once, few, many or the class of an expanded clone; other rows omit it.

CDR3aa: CASTLTHSGGPGKTQYF
CDR3nt: TGTGCCAGCACCCTCACGCATAGCGGGGGGCCGGGTAAGACCCAGTACTTC
d_gene: TRBD2
abundance: .
j_gene: TRBJ2-5
v_gene: TRBV7-3

CDR3aa: CASSSGTSGQETQYF
CDR3nt: TGTGCCAGCAGTTCTGGGACTAGCGGTCAAGAGACCCAGTACTTC
d_gene: TRBD2
abundance: .
j_gene: TRBJ2-5
v_gene: TRBV6-6

CDR3aa: CASSYSGRMDSPLHF
CDR3nt: TGTGCCAGCAGTTACTCGGGCAGGATGGATTCACCCCTCCACTTT
d_gene: .
abundance: .
j_gene: TRBJ1-6
v_gene: TRBV6-5

CDR3aa: CASSLRALTGANYGYTF
CDR3nt: TGCGCCAGCAGCCTGCGCGCCCTTACAGGAGCTAACTATGGCTACACCTTC
d_gene: .
abundance: .
j_gene: TRBJ1-2
v_gene: TRBV4-1

CDR3aa: CASSGGRQEAFF
CDR3nt: TGTGCCAGCAGCGGAGGACGACAAGAAGCTTTCTTT
d_gene: .
abundance: few
j_gene: TRBJ1-1
v_gene: TRBV5-4

CDR3aa: CASSQTGFEAFF
CDR3nt: TGTGCCAGCAGCCAGACAGGGTTCGAAGCTTTCTTT
d_gene: TRBD1
abundance: .
j_gene: TRBJ1-1
v_gene: TRBV6-5

CDR3aa: CASSPTDSNQPQHF
CDR3nt: TGTGCCAGCTCGCCAACAGATAGCAATCAGCCCCAGCATTTT
d_gene: .
abundance: .
j_gene: TRBJ1-5
v_gene: TRBV18

CDR3aa: CASRGITGGSYEQYF
CDR3nt: TGTGCCAGCAGGGGAATAACAGGGGGTTCCTACGAGCAGTACTTC
d_gene: TRBD1
abundance: .
j_gene: TRBJ2-7
v_gene: TRBV7-9

CDR3aa: CASTGSTDTQYF
CDR3nt: TGTGCCAGTACAGGGAGCACAGATACGCAGTATTTT
d_gene: .
abundance: once
j_gene: TRBJ2-3
v_gene: TRBV7-9

CDR3aa: CASSTDRGLSPLHF
CDR3nt: TGTGCCAGCAGCACCGACAGGGGCCTCTCACCCCTCCACTTT
d_gene: TRBD1
abundance: .
j_gene: TRBJ1-6
v_gene: TRBV11-2

CDR3aa: CASSQAADSYYEQYF
CDR3nt: TGCGCCAGCAGCCAAGCCGCGGACTCCTATTACGAGCAGTACTTC
d_gene: .
abundance: .
j_gene: TRBJ2-7
v_gene: TRBV4-3

CDR3aa: CAISEVTASYGYTF
CDR3nt: TGTGCCATCAGTGAGGTCACAGCCTCCTATGGCTACACCTTC
d_gene: .
abundance: few
j_gene: TRBJ1-2
v_gene: TRBV10-3

CDR3aa: CASNIDRGLFSPLHF
CDR3nt: TGTGCCAGCAACATCGACAGGGGGCTCTTTTCACCCCTCCACTTT
d_gene: TRBD1
abundance: .
j_gene: TRBJ1-6
v_gene: TRBV6-1

CDR3aa: CASSLQGTRGYTF
CDR3nt: TGTGCCAGCAGCTTGCAGGGGACACGGGGCTACACCTTC
d_gene: .
abundance: .
j_gene: TRBJ1-2
v_gene: TRBV5-4

CDR3aa: CASGGTLNYGYTF
CDR3nt: TGTGCCAGCGGGGGGACGTTGAACTATGGCTACACCTTC
d_gene: .
abundance: .
j_gene: TRBJ1-2
v_gene: TRBV7-9

CDR3aa: CASSDSGTGLVSGYTF
CDR3nt: TGTGCCAGCAGTGACTCCGGGACAGGGTTGGTTTCTGGCTACACCTTC
d_gene: TRBD1
abundance: .
j_gene: TRBJ1-2
v_gene: TRBV6-4

CDR3aa: CASKKPGQGRSEQYF
CDR3nt: TGTGCCAGCAAAAAACCGGGACAGGGTCGTTCCGAGCAGTACTTC
d_gene: TRBD1
abundance: .
j_gene: TRBJ2-7
v_gene: TRBV28

CDR3aa: CAITRDRGPVEAFFGQSTPVEAFF
CDR3nt: .
d_gene: .
abundance: .
j_gene: TRBJ1-1
v_gene: TRBV10-3

CDR3aa: CASIPQGHTEAFF
CDR3nt: TGTGCCAGCATCCCACAGGGTCACACTGAAGCTTTCTTT
d_gene: .
abundance: .
j_gene: TRBJ1-1
v_gene: TRBV2

CDR3aa: CSVDRGRDTEAFF
CDR3nt: TGCAGCGTCGACAGGGGGCGGGACACTGAAGCTTTCTTT
d_gene: TRBD1
abundance: .
j_gene: TRBJ1-1
v_gene: TRBV29-1

CDR3aa: CASSQTDFPSNQPQHF
CDR3nt: TGTGCCAGCAGCCAGACAGACTTTCCTAGCAATCAGCCCCAGCATTTT
d_gene: .
abundance: few
j_gene: TRBJ1-5
v_gene: TRBV4-2

CDR3aa: CASSLETVNYGYTF
CDR3nt: TGTGCCAGCAGCTTAGAGACAGTTAACTATGGCTACACCTTC
d_gene: .
abundance: .
j_gene: TRBJ1-2
v_gene: TRBV7-9

CDR3aa: CASSLVRGRSTDTQYF
CDR3nt: TGTGCCAGCAGCTTAGTCAGGGGACGTAGCACAGATACGCAGTATTTT
d_gene: .
abundance: .
j_gene: TRBJ2-3
v_gene: TRBV11-2

CDR3aa: CASSLGQNTGELFF
CDR3nt: TGTGCCAGCAGTTTAGGACAGAACACCGGGGAGCTGTTTTTT
d_gene: .
abundance: .
j_gene: TRBJ2-2
v_gene: TRBV28

CDR3aa: CASSSYRGQETQYF
CDR3nt: TGTGCCAGCAGTTCGTACAGGGGGCAAGAGACCCAGTACTTC
d_gene: TRBD1
abundance: .
j_gene: TRBJ2-5
v_gene: TRBV2

CDR3aa: CASSGGAGNEQFF
CDR3nt: TGTGCCAGCAGCGGGGGGGCGGGTAATGAGCAGTTCTTC
d_gene: TRBD2
abundance: .
j_gene: TRBJ2-1
v_gene: TRBV2

CDR3aa: CASSQVQGANYGYTF
CDR3nt: TGCGCCAGCAGCCAAGTACAGGGGGCGAACTATGGCTACACCTTC
d_gene: TRBD1
abundance: .
j_gene: TRBJ1-2
v_gene: TRBV4-1

CDR3aa: CASSVAGTGANVLTF
CDR3nt: TGTGCCAGCAGCGTAGCGGGGACTGGGGCCAACGTCCTGACTTTC
d_gene: .
abundance: .
j_gene: TRBJ2-6
v_gene: TRBV9

CDR3aa: CASSLDLYGQFF
CDR3nt: TGCGCCAGCAGCTTGGACTTATATGGGCAGTTCTTC
d_gene: .
abundance: .
j_gene: TRBJ2-1
v_gene: TRBV5-1

CDR3aa: CASSLNRGSPLKLFF
CDR3nt: TGTGCCAGCAGTCTGAACAGGGGGTCCCCGTTAAAACTGTTTTTT
d_gene: TRBD1
abundance: .
j_gene: TRBJ1-4
v_gene: TRBV6-6

CDR3aa: CASSLASGGNEKLFF
CDR3nt: TGCGCCAGCAGCTTGGCGTCCGGGGGGAATGAAAAACTGTTTTTT
d_gene: .
abundance: .
j_gene: TRBJ1-4
v_gene: TRBV5-1

CDR3aa: CATSRGLAGNSDTQYF
CDR3nt: TGTGCCACCAGCAGAGGACTAGCGGGGAATTCGGATACGCAGTATTTT
d_gene: TRBD2
abundance: .
j_gene: TRBJ2-3
v_gene: TRBV15

CDR3aa: CASSPDEQGRHGYTF
CDR3nt: TGTGCCAGCTCACCGGACGAACAGGGGAGGCATGGCTACACCTTC
d_gene: TRBD1
abundance: once
j_gene: TRBJ1-2
v_gene: TRBV18

CDR3aa: CASRGQGASNYGYTF
CDR3nt: TGTGCCAGTAGAGGACAGGGGGCGTCTAACTATGGCTACACTTTC
d_gene: TRBD1
abundance: .
j_gene: TRBJ1-2
v_gene: TRBV19

CDR3aa: CASSEQIGLARLQETQYF
CDR3nt: TGTGCCAGCAGTGAACAAATCGGACTAGCCCGGCTCCAAGAGACCCAGTACTTC
d_gene: TRBD2
abundance: once
j_gene: TRBJ2-5
v_gene: TRBV2

CDR3aa: CASSQQGALNSPLHF
CDR3nt: TGTGCCAGCAGTCAACAGGGGGCGTTAAATTCACCCCTCCACTTT
d_gene: TRBD1
abundance: .
j_gene: TRBJ1-6
v_gene: TRBV6-5

CDR3aa: CASNDRLAGGYNEQFF
CDR3nt: TGTGCCAGCAACGACAGGTTGGCAGGGGGTTATAATGAGCAGTTCTTC
d_gene: TRBD1
abundance: .
j_gene: TRBJ2-1
v_gene: TRBV5-6

CDR3aa: CASSLRTRVGDTQYF
CDR3nt: TGTGCCAGCAGCTTAAGGACTAGGGTTGGAGATACGCAGTATTTT
d_gene: TRBD2
abundance: .
j_gene: TRBJ2-3
v_gene: TRBV7-9